This T cell receptor beta chain was obtained from a study of cytomegalovirus exposure and HLA in healthy donors. This PCR relied on a set of 60 Vbeta primers and 13 Jbeta primers. Profiled with immunoSEQ multiplex PCR; TCRdb holds only in-frame clones, not every one. The profile covers some 90,000 clones, with under 85% appearing a single time and approximately 14% taken by the ten largest. Study-level findings and limits: It was only CMV serostatus that was available as immune exposure information.

This clone was recorded only once. Its matching antigen is unknown. The TCR was taken from a woman aged 70-85 years in good health and CMV-seropositive. The specimen was PBMCs.

The CDR3 bases are TGTGCCAGCAGTGACTCCCTTCGGGTGGGACAGGGAGGAACCTACGAGCAGTACTTC. Translating it yields CASSDSLRVGQGGTYEQYF. This rearrangement joins TRBV6-4 to TRBJ2-7; 9 bases agree with TRBD1. CDR3 length: 19 amino acids. Trimming cost V 0 bases and J 2 bases; bases outside gene matches: 14. Germline V gene data show CDR1 as MRHNA and CDR2 as SNTAGT.